Following are 8 T cell receptor beta chains from one sample sequenced in a study of graft-versus-host responses after intestinal transplantation. TCRdb's copy holds only in-frame clones and misses some; the assay was immunoSEQ multiplex PCR. The data contain about 92,000 clones, around nine tenths of them singletons. These receptors have no known antigen. The source material was unstimulated CD8+ T cells sorted from spleen or lymph node cells, sampled before intestinal transplant. The receptors were sampled from a human donor who received an intestinal transplant.

V and J are TRBV2 and TRBJ1-4; possibly TRBD1 for D (6 bases). CDR3 size: 14 residues. In germline, CDR1 is SNHLY, CDR2 FYNNEI. Trimming pared 7 bases from V and 5 bases from J, leaving 14 bases between. The CDR3 nucleotides are TGTGCCAGCACTCTGACAGGCCCAAATGAAAAACTGTTTTTT. It translates to CASTLTGPNEKLFF.

The rearrangement joins TRBV28 to TRBJ2-7; 15 positions agree with TRBD2. The CDR3 length is 15 residues. V lost 8 bases, J lost 5 bases, and 7 bases stayed unmatched. CDR1 MDHEN and CDR2 SYDVKM come from the germline V gene. CDR3 sequence (DNA): TGTGCCAGCCCTAGGGGGACTAGCGGGAGGCACGAGCAGTACTTC. Its translation: CASPRGTSGRHEQYF.

This rearrangement joins TRBV4-1 to TRBJ2-7; D might be TRBD2 (5 bases). Germline assignment: CDR1 MGHRA and CDR2 YSYEKL. V lost 4 bases, J lost 3 bases, and 16 bases lay in between. This CDR3 comprises 15 residues. The CDR3 reads CASSRVGLAVYEQYF. The CDR3 nucleotides read TGCGCCAGCAGCCGGGTCGGGCTAGCTGTCTACGAGCAGTACTTC.

This chain links TRBV4-1 with TRBJ2-1, with D hard to call. CDR3 size: 14 residues. V dropped 0 bases and J dropped 5 bases, with 8 bases sitting between them. Germline CDR1 reads MGHRA; CDR2 reads YSYEKL. The CDR3 spells CASSQEPADNEQFF. The CDR3 coding sequence is TGCGCCAGCAGCCAAGAACCTGCGGACAATGAGCAGTTCTTC.

This clone was counted a single time. V gene TRBV27 combines with J gene TRBJ2-3, with no clear D. CDR3 length: 13 residues. V dropped 6 bases and J dropped 6 bases, with 13 bases sitting between them. From germline, CDR1 is MNHEY and CDR2 SMNVEV (reference sequence). The CDR3 loop reads CASRADVMDTQYF. In DNA, the CDR3 is TGTGCCAGCAGGGCGGATGTTATGGATACGCAGTATTTT.

This sequence joins TRBV25-1 and TRBJ1-5; D gene unclear. Trimming stripped 4 bases from V and 11 bases from J, with 15 bases between. Per the germline V gene, CDR1 is MGHDK and CDR2 is SYGVNS. The CDR3 is 13 residues long. CDR3 DNA: TGTGCCAGCAGTGGGTGGGGAATCATGGCCCAGCATTTT. Its protein product is CASSGWGIMAQHF.

The gene calls are TRBV11-2 and TRBJ2-5, with 7 nucleotides matching TRBD2. This CDR3 is built from 16 residues. From germline, CDR1 is SGHAT and CDR2 FQNNGV. Germline trimming cut 1 base from V and 2 bases from J; bases unmatched to any gene: 7. The CDR3 spells CASSLVWREGQETQYF. The CDR3 nucleotides are TGTGCCAGCAGCTTAGTTTGGAGGGAGGGTCAAGAGACCCAGTACTTC.

The rearrangement links TRBV27 to TRBJ2-7, with 11 nucleotides matching TRBD1. The germline CDR1 and CDR2 sequences are MNHEY and SMNVEV (reference sequence). There are 16 residues in the CDR3. V trimming: 5 bases; J trimming: 6 bases; junction bases outside the gene matches: 12. CDR3 DNA sequence: TGTGCCAGCAGTCCTCCTCTTTTGGACAGGGGGCTCGAGCAGTACTTC. It is translated as CASSPPLLDRGLEQYF.